The sequence of this TCR beta chain was determined in a study of spatial heterogeneity in lung cancer. Turning to the study itself: Within tumor regions, the number of TCR transcripts tracked closely with a T cell module score obtained from matched bulk RNA-seq. Averaged across combinations, each unique TCR and UMI pairing appeared more than ten times in raw reads, which were uncorrected.

Study outcomes and limitations: Counts of expanded intratumoral alpha and beta TCRs tracked tumor mutation counts.

TCRdb used MiXCR to reprocess the 5' RACE reads, holding one entry per CDR3 protein. This repertoire shows about 6,000 distinct CDR3 sequences, roughly a tenth found once; its top ten account for 20% to 30%. Comments on this clonotype: Its cognate antigen is unknown.

The CDR3 is 14 amino acids. J was trimmed by 5 bases and V by 7 bases; bases with no gene match: 10. In germline, CDR1 is MNHEY, CDR2 SVGAGI. As for time point: sample taken at primary tumor resection. The receptor's source is a female donor with early-stage non-small cell lung cancer. The sequencing used lung tumor tissue, collected at surgery. The V gene is TRBV6-5, the J gene TRBJ2-5; 7 bases match TRBD1. CDR3 sequence: CASTPTGWSETQYF. The CDR3 nucleotides read TGTGCCAGCACCCCGACAGGGTGGTCGGAGACCCAGTACTTC.